This passage covers 30 T cell receptor beta chains from one sample sequenced in a study of memory CD4+ T cells and cytomegalovirus serostatus. TCRdb keeps only in-frame clones here, not all; method: immunoSEQ multiplex PCR. The top ten clones hold roughly 0.88% of a sample with around 60,000 clones, 82% of them seen once. The sort gate was single viable CD3+CD4+CD8-CD45RO+ cells for memory CD4+ T cells. Input material: memory CD4+ T cells from blood. These receptors were obtained from an adult in good health and CMV-seronegative.

J is TRBJ2-3 and V is TRBV6-6, with a tentative D call TRBD2 (7 bases). Looked up from germline, CDR1 is MNHNY and CDR2 is SVGAGI (reference sequence). The CDR3 is made up of 14 amino acids. V lost 2 bases and J lost 4, with 10 bases in between. CDR3 DNA: TGTGCCAGCAGTTACAGGGGGGGATCAGATACGCAGTATTTT. Protein sequence: CASSYRGGSDTQYF.

This chain uses TRBV5-6 with TRBJ2-1, with D possibly being TRBD2 (6 bases). The CDR3 is made up of 13 amino acids. The V and J ends lost 4 bases and 9 bases respectively, with 14 bases between them. Germline CDR1 is SGHDT and CDR2 is YYEEEE. CDR3 sequence (DNA): TGTGCCAGCAGCCCTCAGTGGGGAGGTGAGCAGTTCTTC. Its protein is CASSPQWGGEQFF.

The chain combines TRBV6-5 with TRBJ1-6; the match to TRBD1 covers 9 bases. The junction had 6 bases not matched to a gene; V was cut back by 0 bases and J by 12 bases. Per germline, CDR1 MNHEY and CDR2 SVGAGI. The CDR3 totals 15 residues. The CDR3 DNA follows: TGTGCCAGCAGTTACTCCCCCGGGACAGGGCTACCCCTCCACTTT. As protein: CASSYSPGTGLPLHF.

This clone was picked up a small number of times. This chain uses TRBV5-1 with TRBJ2-2; D may correspond to TRBD1 or TRBD2 (8 bases each). This CDR3 comprises 16 residues. Germline V lookup: CDR1 SGHRS, CDR2 YFSETQ. The V and J ends lost 4 bases and 6 bases respectively, with 19 bases between them. In DNA form, the CDR3 reads TGCGCCAGCAGCGGTAGCGGGACAGGCTTCGCCGGGGAGCTGTTTTTT. It translates to CASSGSGTGFAGELFF.

The rearrangement uses TRBV29-1 and TRBJ2-3, with D uncertain. The CDR3 loop spans 13 amino acids. From germline, CDR1 is SQVTM and CDR2 ANQGSEA. The V and J ends lost 8 bases and 6 bases respectively, with 18 bases between them. The CDR3 sequence: CSTGRFQSDTQYF. The DNA of the CDR3 is TGCAGCACCGGAAGGTTTCAATCGGATACGCAGTATTTT.

This clone was detected only a few times. The chain links TRBV5-1 to TRBJ2-7; possible D gene TRBD2, 6 bases. CDR1 is SGHRS and CDR2 is YFSETQ in the germline V gene. V lost 6 bases to trimming and J lost 5 bases, with 21 bases between them. The CDR3 loop spans 15 amino acids. Here the CDR3 reads CASTRIGGKADEQYF. The CDR3 bases are TGCGCCAGCACCCGGATCGGGGGTAAGGCAGACGAGCAGTACTTC.

V gene TRBV10-1 combines with J gene TRBJ1-1; D call uncertain. Germline V gene data show CDR1 as WNHNN and CDR2 as SYGVQD (reference sequence). This CDR3 contains 12 residues. V gave up 4 bases and J gave up 8 bases, with 11 bases separating them. The CDR3: CASSGGQREAFF. In DNA form, the CDR3 reads TGCGCCAGCAGTGGAGGGCAGCGGGAAGCTTTCTTT.

There are a few counts of this clone. The rearrangement links TRBV5-1 to TRBJ2-1; D might be TRBD2 (5 bases). This CDR3 spans 17 amino acids. V lost 1 base to trimming and J lost 2 bases, with 16 bases between them. The germline V gene has CDR1 SGHRS and CDR2 YFSETQ. The CDR3 loop is CASSLRIPGSTYNEQFF. In nucleotides, the CDR3 is TGCGCCAGCAGCTTGAGGATTCCGGGAAGTACCTACAATGAGCAGTTCTTC.

V is TRBV7-3 and J is TRBJ2-1, with 13 bases fitting TRBD2. CDR1 is SGHTA and CDR2 is FQGTGA in the germline V gene. The J segment lost 8 bases and the V segment lost 3 bases, leaving 4 bases of the junction unmatched. This CDR3 is 15 amino acids long. CDR3 in amino acids: CASSLGLAGIDEQFF. CDR3 bases: TGTGCCAGCAGCTTGGGACTAGCGGGAATCGATGAGCAGTTCTTC.

The chain links TRBV27 to TRBJ2-1, with TRBD2 matching over 7 bases. V lost 2 bases, J lost 2 bases, and 9 bases stayed unmatched. Germline assignment: CDR1 MNHEY and CDR2 SMNVEV (reference sequence). This CDR3 is built from 17 residues. The DNA for the CDR3 is TGTGCCAGCAGTTTAAGGGTTACGGCGGGGGCCTACAATGAGCAGTTCTTC. Translated, it gives CASSLRVTAGAYNEQFF.

This chain uses TRBV15 with TRBJ2-1; 9 bases agree with TRBD2. V lost 0 bases, J lost 0 bases, and 12 bases stayed unmatched. Looked up from germline, CDR1 is LNHNV and CDR2 is YYDKDF (reference sequence). This CDR3 region has 20 residues. DNA of the CDR3: TGTGCCACCAGCAGAGACTGGGGACTAGCCAAGGCTCTCTCCTACAATGAGCAGTTCTTC. Protein: CATSRDWGLAKALSYNEQFF.

CDR3 nucleotides: TGTGCCAGTAGCGTTTTACAGGGTGGCGAGCAGTACTTC. Encoded protein: CASSVLQGGEQYF. The V call is TRBV19, the J call TRBJ2-7; a possible D gene is TRBD1 (6 bases). V lost 6 bases and J 6 bases, leaving 15 bases between the germline ends. The CDR3 extends over 13 amino acids. The germline CDR1 and CDR2 sequences are LNHDA and SQIVND (reference sequence).

The V and J genes are TRBV5-6 and TRBJ2-7; D is uncertain. Germline V gene data show CDR1 as SGHDT and CDR2 as YYEEEE. The CDR3 spans 14 residues. Between the trimmed V and J ends, which lost 4 bases and 4 bases, there was a span of 15 bases. The CDR3 here is CASSPGPGPYEQYF. The CDR3, as DNA: TGTGCCAGCAGCCCCGGCCCAGGACCATACGAGCAGTACTTC.

This chain uses TRBV9 with TRBJ2-1, with 9 bases lining up with TRBD1. Germline CDR1 reads SGDLS; CDR2 reads YYNGEE. The trim removed 4 bases at V and 9 bases at J, leaving 14 bases unmatched. The length of the CDR3 is 16 residues. The CDR3 nucleotides read TGTGCCAGCAGCCCATCGGGGACAGGGAGTGGTAGTGAGCAGTTCTTC. Translation: CASSPSGTGSGSEQFF.

This clone has a handful of counts. The rearrangement links TRBV2 to TRBJ1-1; TRBD1 is a possible D gene (5 bases). The CDR3 runs to 14 residues. Germline V gives CDR1 SNHLY, CDR2 FYNNEI. Trimming removed 3 bases at V and 7 bases at J, with 15 bases between. The CDR3 nucleotides read TGTGCCAGCAGTGATCATATTTCAGGGCGTGAAGCTTTCTTT. As protein: CASSDHISGREAFF.

This clone is medium-sized within its sample. The chain joins TRBV5-4 to TRBJ2-7, with TRBD2 identical over 11 bases. J lost 4 bases, V lost 4 bases, and 7 bases had no gene match. The CDR3 runs 15 residues. Germline CDR1 SGHNT, CDR2 YYREEE (reference sequence). In DNA form, the CDR3 reads TGTGCCAGCAGCCCCAATAGCGGGAGGGCTTACGAGCAGTACTTC. Translated: CASSPNSGRAYEQYF.

V usage is TRBV19 and J usage is TRBJ1-2, with a tentative D call TRBD1 (5 bases). V lost 5 bases and J lost 5, with 9 bases in between. The germline gives CDR1 LNHDA, CDR2 SQIVND (reference sequence). The CDR3 sequence is 12 residues long. The CDR3 is CASSDGGYGYTF. The CDR3 DNA reads TGTGCCAGTAGTGATGGGGGATATGGCTACACCTTC.

CDR3 residues: CASSPKYEAFF. CDR3 nucleotides: TGTGCCAGCAGTCCAAAATATGAAGCTTTCTTT. The chain couples TRBV6-6 to TRBJ1-1; no clear D. V shed 5 bases and J shed 7 bases, with 8 bases lying between them. The CDR3 consists of 11 residues. Germline V gene sequence: CDR1 MNHNY, CDR2 SVGAGI (reference sequence).

The CDR3 coding sequence is TGTGCCACCAGCAGGGATCCCCATCAAGCGGGGGGTATACGCGAGCAGTACTTC. It encodes CATSRDPHQAGGIREQYF. The rearrangement uses TRBV15 and TRBJ2-7; 9 bases agree with TRBD2. The germline gives CDR1 LNHNV, CDR2 YYDKDF (reference sequence). The CDR3 contains 18 residues. After removal of 3 bases from V and 6 bases from J, the junction contained 18 bases not matched to a gene.

The rearrangement links TRBV5-6 to TRBJ2-3; weak D call: TRBD2 (5 bases). The CDR3 spans 13 residues. Germline V gene sequence: CDR1 SGHDT, CDR2 YYEEEE. V was pared by 0 bases and J by 4 bases, with 6 bases between. The CDR3 is CASSLGGADTQYF. In DNA, the CDR3 is TGTGCCAGCAGCTTGGGGGGAGCAGATACGCAGTATTTT. Complete variable domain (other parts from reference TRBV5-6 and TRBJ2-3): DAGVTQSPTHLIKTRGQQVTLRCSPKSGHDTVSWYQQALGQGPQFIFQYYEEEERQRGNFPDRFSGHQFPNYSSELNVNALLLGDSALYLCASSLGGADTQYFGPGTRLTVL.

V and J are TRBV7-8 and TRBJ1-4; D is possibly TRBD1 (5 bases). V dropped 5 bases and J dropped 5 bases, with 18 bases sitting between them. The length of the CDR3 is 16 residues. Per germline, CDR1 SGHVS and CDR2 FQNEAQ. Here the CDR3 DNA reads TGTGCCAGCAGCCCTAGCGGGGCAGGAAAGAATGAAAAACTGTTTTTT. This codes for CASSPSGAGKNEKLFF.

V gene TRBV7-8 combines with J gene TRBJ2-7; a weak D match, TRBD2 (6 bases). Germline V CDR1 and CDR2: SGHVS, FQNEAQ. V lost 5 bases, J lost 3 bases, and 14 bases lay in between. CDR3 length: 14 residues. The DNA for the CDR3 is TGTGCCAGCAGCCCCTTAGCGGCCTTCTACGAGCAGTACTTC. Translated, it gives CASSPLAAFYEQYF.

This chain uses TRBV28 with TRBJ1-5, with 10 bases identical to TRBD1. Trimming removed 10 bases from V and 6 bases from J; junction bases left unmatched: 6. This CDR3 is 13 amino acids long. In germline, CDR1 is MDHEN, CDR2 SYDVKM. The CDR3 DNA reads as TGTGCCACTGGGGACAGGGGAGTTCAGCCCCAGCATTTT. It translates to CATGDRGVQPQHF. The full variable domain, with the rest looked up from reference TRBV28 and TRBJ1-5, is DVKVTQSSRYLVKRTGEKVFLECVQDMDHENMFWYRQDPGLGLRLIYFSYDVKMKEKGDIPEGYSVSREKKERFSLILESASTNQTSMYLCATGDRGVQPQHFGDGTRLSIL.

This clone turned up a few times. This chain uses TRBV20-1 with TRBJ2-1; TRBD2 is a possible D gene (5 bases). Germline CDR1 reads DFQATT; CDR2 reads SNEGSKA (reference sequence). The CDR3 spans 11 residues. Trimming cost V 4 bases and J 6 bases, with 7 bases left between them. The CDR3 sequence is CSAIEGNEQFF. The CDR3 region has the DNA TGCAGTGCTATCGAGGGCAATGAGCAGTTCTTC.

This clone was counted a single time. This chain connects TRBV6-6 to TRBJ2-2; 7 nucleotides line up with TRBD1. V was pared by 5 bases and J by 1 base, with 4 bases of the junction left unmatched. The CDR3 contains 15 residues. Germline V gene sequence: CDR1 MNHNY, CDR2 SVGAGI (reference sequence). The CDR3 here is CASSLGGLNTGELFF. For the CDR3, the DNA is TGTGCCAGCAGTCTAGGGGGCTTGAACACCGGGGAGCTGTTTTTT.

This clone has a handful of counts. The gene calls are TRBV5-1 and TRBJ1-4; D not certain. Germline V lookup: CDR1 SGHRS, CDR2 YFSETQ. CDR3 length: 15 amino acids. Deletions cut 2 bases from V and 5 bases from J, with 13 bases between. The CDR3, as DNA: TGCGCCAGCAGCTTCCAAACGGGTGCCAATGAAAAACTGTTTTTT. Translation gives CASSFQTGANEKLFF.

V gene TRBV5-4 combines with J gene TRBJ2-1; tentatively, D is TRBD1 (5 bases). The CDR3 is 16 residues long. Germline V gene lookup returns CDR1 SGHNT and CDR2 YYREEE (reference sequence). V shed 0 bases and J shed 1 base, with 11 bases lying between them. CDR3 coding DNA: TGTGCCAGCAGCTTGGGTCGGACAAGGTCCTACAATGAGCAGTTCTTC. This translates into CASSLGRTRSYNEQFF.

V usage is TRBV30 and J usage is TRBJ1-4, with D uncertain. This CDR3 has 12 residues. CDR1 is GTSNPN and CDR2 is SVGIG in the germline V gene (reference sequence). The V end was cut by 5 bases, the J end by 7 bases, with 11 bases between. This CDR3 reads CAWAGGFEKLFF. The CDR3 DNA follows: TGTGCCTGGGCGGGAGGGTTTGAAAAACTGTTTTTT.

The rearrangement uses TRBV27 and TRBJ2-6, with 11 bases fitting TRBD1. CDR1 is MNHEY, CDR2 SMNVEV, per germline (reference sequence). V trimming: 2 bases; J trimming: 2 bases; junction bases outside the gene matches: 5. This CDR3 spans 18 amino acids. The CDR3 coding sequence is TGTGCCAGCAGTTTAAGGGGACAGGGGGAAACTGGGGCCAACGTCCTGACTTTC. Translated: CASSLRGQGETGANVLTF.

The V gene is TRBV28, the J gene TRBJ1-1; 8 bases map to TRBD1. J lost 1 base, V lost 5 bases, and 12 bases had no gene match. Germline V gene sequence: CDR1 MDHEN, CDR2 SYDVKM. The CDR3 is made up of 17 amino acids. Written as DNA, the CDR3 is TGTGCCAGCAGTCCGCCCCAGGGGGCGACGAGGAACACTGAAGCTTTCTTT. This gives the protein CASSPPQGATRNTEAFF.